Shown below are 20 T cell receptor beta chains from a single sample sequenced in a study of cytomegalovirus exposure and HLA in healthy donors. Generated by immunoSEQ multiplex PCR, the TCRdb table keeps only in-frame clones and is missing some. The sample has approximately 260,000 clones; approximately 86% are singletons. Sequenced material: PBMCs. These receptors came from a woman under 30 in good health and CMV-seronegative.

The rearrangement links TRBV5-1 to TRBJ2-6; 7 bases fit TRBD1. Germline V gene data show CDR1 as SGHRS and CDR2 as YFSETQ. This CDR3 spans 20 amino acids. The junction had 16 bases not matched to a gene; V was cut back by 4 bases and J by 0 bases. The CDR3, as DNA: TGCGCCAGCAGCCACCCCCCGGGGACAGCCCTCCTCTCTGGGGCCAACGTCCTGACTTTC. Translating it yields CASSHPPGTALLSGANVLTF.

The chain joins TRBV19 to TRBJ1-5; TRBD1 might be the D (5 bases). The length of the CDR3 is 16 residues. With 3 bases removed from V and 2 bases from J, the gap between germline ends came to 14 bases. Germline values: CDR1 LNHDA, CDR2 SQIVND (reference sequence). The CDR3 protein is CASSIADKEGNQPQHF. Written as DNA, the CDR3 is TGTGCCAGTAGTATCGCGGACAAGGAAGGCAATCAGCCCCAGCATTTT.

This rearrangement joins TRBV7-9 to TRBJ1-1; 7 nucleotides align to TRBD1. CDR1 is SEHNR and CDR2 is FQNEAQ in the germline V gene (reference sequence). The CDR3 has 17 amino acids. Losses at the gene ends were 1 base for V and 1 base for J; bases not matched to a gene: 9. The CDR3, as DNA: TGTGCCAGCAGCTTAGAGTGGGACAGCCGGGGGAACACTGAAGCTTTCTTT. This codes for CASSLEWDSRGNTEAFF.

The gene calls are TRBV7-9 and TRBJ1-1, with TRBD1 matching 9 bases. With V trimmed by 1 base and J by 10 bases, 7 bases remained unmatched. CDR1 SEHNR and CDR2 FQNEAQ come from the germline V gene (reference sequence). The CDR3 spans 14 residues. Written as DNA, the CDR3 is TGTGCCAGCAGCTTAGTTGGGAGACAGGGGGGAGCTTTCTTT. Translated, it gives CASSLVGRQGGAFF. The full variable domain, in which reference TRBV7-9 and TRBJ1-1 provide the parts outside the CDR3, is DTGVSQNPRHKITKRGQNVTFRCDPISEHNRLYWYRQTLGQGPEFLTYFQNEAQLEKSRLLSDRFSAERPKGSFSTLEIQRTEQGDSAMYLCASSLVGRQGGAFFGQGTRLTVV.

This rearrangement joins TRBV6-1 to TRBJ1-1, with unresolved D. V lost 4 bases and J 1 base, leaving 7 bases between the germline ends. CDR1 MNHNS and CDR2 SASEGT come from the germline V gene. This CDR3 comprises 13 residues. The CDR3 DNA is TGTGCCAGCAGTGTAAAGAGGAACACTGAAGCTTTCTTT. This translates into CASSVKRNTEAFF.

The rearrangement joins TRBV5-6 to TRBJ1-2, with a possible D match to TRBD1 (6 bases). V lost 4 bases and J 8 bases, leaving 15 bases between the germline ends. CDR3 size: 13 residues. Germline CDR1 is SGHDT and CDR2 is YYEEEE. For the CDR3, the DNA is TGTGCCAGCAGCGGGACTACAGGGTCCGGCTACACCTTC. Its protein is CASSGTTGSGYTF.

In its sample, this clone was seen once. V gene TRBV27 combines with J gene TRBJ1-1; no firm D call. Germline V lookup: CDR1 MNHEY, CDR2 SMNVEV (reference sequence). CDR3 length: 14 amino acids. The germline V and J ends were trimmed by 6 bases and 5 bases, with 16 bases remaining between them. CDR3 region: CASSRRYEDTEAFF. The CDR3 DNA reads TGTGCCAGCAGCCGAAGGTACGAGGATACTGAAGCTTTCTTT.

This sequence joins TRBV6-4 and TRBJ1-2, with D possibly matching TRBD1 (5 bases). The CDR3 consists of 14 residues. Germline-derived CDR1 and CDR2 are MRHNA and SNTAGT. V shed 6 bases and J shed 0 bases, with 11 bases lying between them. CDR3 region: CASRLGQTNYGYTF. The CDR3, as DNA: TGTGCCAGCAGATTGGGGCAGACTAACTATGGCTACACCTTC.

V is TRBV28 and J is TRBJ1-6, with TRBD1 as a possible D gene (5 bases). Germline V lookup: CDR1 MDHEN, CDR2 SYDVKM. The V gene lost 6 bases and the J gene lost 6 bases, with 12 bases spanning the gap. The CDR3 covers 14 residues. CDR3 loop: CASSRGSSNSPLHF. As DNA, the CDR3 is TGTGCCAGCAGCCGGGGGAGTTCTAATTCACCCCTCCACTTT.

CDR3 residues: CASSYSGQGGHEQYF. CDR3 nucleotide sequence: TGTGCCAGCAGTTACTCGGGGCAGGGAGGGCACGAGCAGTACTTC. The V gene is TRBV6-5, the J gene TRBJ2-7; 7 nucleotides line up with TRBD2. The CDR3 sequence is 15 residues long. The junction had 7 bases not matched to a gene; V was cut back by 0 bases and J by 5 bases. From germline, CDR1 is MNHEY and CDR2 SVGAGI.

This clone appeared many times. The chain is built from TRBV11-3 and TRBJ1-1; D is undetermined. Germline-derived CDR1 and CDR2 are SGHNT and YENEEA. This CDR3 spans 15 amino acids. Trimming left V 0 bases short and J 3 bases short, with 11 bases between. The CDR3, as DNA: TGTGCCAGCAGCTTAGAGGCCCAGGTGTACACTGAAGCTTTCTTT. It yields the protein CASSLEAQVYTEAFF.

V is TRBV7-9 and J is TRBJ2-4; 7 nucleotides match TRBD1. After removal of 5 bases from V and 6 bases from J, the junction contained 10 bases not matched to a gene. Germline CDR1 reads SEHNR; CDR2 reads FQNEAQ (reference sequence). The CDR3 runs to 15 residues. The CDR3 spells CASSRNQGVVNIQYF. The CDR3 bases are TGTGCCAGCAGCCGCAACCAGGGGGTGGTAAACATTCAGTACTTC.

The chain uses TRBV7-8 and TRBJ2-1; D is unclear. This CDR3 has 12 amino acids. V gave up 3 bases and J gave up 6 bases, with 6 bases separating them. The germline V gene encodes CDR1 SGHVS and CDR2 FQNEAQ. CDR3 sequence (DNA): TGTGCCAGCAGCTTCGGTCCCAATGAGCAGTTCTTC. It is translated as CASSFGPNEQFF.

The CDR3 nucleotides read TGCGCCAGCAGCCAAGATCCGGGACTAGCGGGGGTCTCCTACAATGAGCAGTTCTTC. It translates to CASSQDPGLAGVSYNEQFF. The rearrangement joins TRBV4-1 to TRBJ2-1; 14 nucleotides align to TRBD2. V dropped 0 bases and J dropped 0; count of bases not matched to a gene: 4. Germline CDR1 and CDR2: MGHRA and YSYEKL. The CDR3 length is 19 residues.

This sequence joins TRBV19 and TRBJ1-5, with 7 bases identical to TRBD1. This CDR3 region has 15 residues. Losses at the gene ends were 5 bases for V and 7 bases for J; bases not matched to a gene: 11. Germline values: CDR1 LNHDA, CDR2 SQIVND (reference sequence). Here the CDR3 reads CASSYDRVWGQPQHF. Written as DNA, the CDR3 is TGTGCCAGTAGTTACGACAGGGTGTGGGGCCAGCCCCAGCATTTT.

The rearrangement uses TRBV27 and TRBJ1-2; TRBD1 agrees at 7 bases. V dropped 5 bases and J dropped 3; count of bases not matched to a gene: 6. The CDR3 has 14 amino acids. CDR1 and CDR2 (germline): MNHEY, SMNVEV (reference sequence). CDR3 nucleotide sequence: TGTGCCAGCAGTAAAAGGGGGCTGGACTATGGCTACACCTTC. Translating gives CASSKRGLDYGYTF.

CDR3 in DNA: TGCGCCAGCAGTTCAGGGCGTACTAGCGGGAGAATTGCTTACAATGAGCAGTTCTTC. It encodes CASSSGRTSGRIAYNEQFF. The chain links TRBV5-1 to TRBJ2-1; TRBD2 agrees at 11 bases. Germline values: CDR1 SGHRS, CDR2 YFSETQ. The CDR3 extends over 19 amino acids. V dropped 5 bases and J dropped 4; count of bases not matched to a gene: 17.

The chain uses TRBV10-1 and TRBJ1-1; possible D gene TRBD1, 6 bases. The CDR3 runs to 11 residues. CDR1 WNHNN and CDR2 SYGVQD come from the germline V gene (reference sequence). The V end lost 8 bases, the J end lost 7 bases, and 11 bases lay between the germline ends. The CDR3 bases are TGCGCCAGCGGGAACAGGGATGAAGCTTTCTTT. The encoded protein is CASGNRDEAFF.

The sample holds a few counts of this clone. The V and J genes are TRBV2 and TRBJ1-2, with 7 positions matching TRBD1. The CDR3 is 14 amino acids. Looked up from germline, CDR1 is SNHLY and CDR2 is FYNNEI. V lost 6 bases and J lost 4; bases outside the gene matches: 8. The CDR3 DNA sequence: TGTGCCAGCAGCCCCGGACAGGTGGGCTATGGCTACACCTTC. Translating gives CASSPGQVGYGYTF.

The J gene is TRBJ1-5, the V gene TRBV15; 10 bases are shared with TRBD1. With V trimmed by 5 bases and J by 6 bases, 10 bases remained unmatched. This CDR3 is built from 16 residues. Germline V lookup: CDR1 LNHNV, CDR2 YYDKDF (reference sequence). The CDR3 loop reads CATSRSRTGGFQPQHF. Written as DNA, the CDR3 is TGTGCCACCAGCCGATCTCGGACAGGGGGTTTTCAGCCCCAGCATTTT.